Shown below are 19 T cell receptor beta chains from a single sample sequenced in a study of shared clonotypes between healthy human individuals. Naive CD8 isolation took CD45RO-negative cells positively selected for CCR7 and excluded terminally differentiated effector memory CD45RA+ cells. Generated by immunoSEQ multiplex PCR, the TCRdb table keeps only in-frame clones and is missing some. The table lists around 2.1 million clones, under 95% of them singletons. What was sequenced was naive CD8+ T cells from PBMCs. These receptors were obtained from a man aged 18 to 29 in good health. Some clones in this sample may be carry-over from other donors' samples.

The chain employs TRBV14 and TRBJ2-3, with D perhaps assigned TRBD1 or TRBD2 (6 bases each). The CDR3 runs to 18 residues. V dropped 0 bases and J dropped 3 bases, with 19 bases sitting between them. The V gene's germline CDR1 is SGHDN and CDR2 FVKESK. The CDR3 DNA reads as TGTGCCAGCAGCCAAGATTCGTTTACCGGGGGCGAAACAGATACGCAGTATTTT. The encoded protein is CASSQDSFTGGETDTQYF.

The chain recombines TRBV29-1 with TRBJ2-1; 9 nucleotides align to TRBD1. The CDR3 runs to 19 residues. The trim removed 3 bases at V and 3 bases at J, leaving 18 bases unmatched. Germline V gives CDR1 SQVTM, CDR2 ANQGSEA. Here the CDR3 DNA reads TGCAGCGTTGATAGTGGGGGGACAGGGACTGCCCGTAGCTACAATGAGCAGTTCTTC. As protein: CSVDSGGTGTARSYNEQFF.

The sample holds one count of this clone. The chain has TRBV15 and TRBJ2-7, with TRBD2 as a possible D gene (6 bases). The V end lost 0 bases, the J end lost 5 bases, and 14 bases lay between the germline ends. This CDR3 comprises 15 residues. From germline, CDR1 is LNHNV and CDR2 YYDKDF (reference sequence). The CDR3 protein is CATSRDWLAKNEQYF. CDR3 sequence (DNA): TGTGCCACCAGCAGAGATTGGCTAGCGAAAAACGAGCAGTACTTC.

V gene TRBV10-3 combines with J gene TRBJ2-1, with TRBD2 matching over 7 bases. CDR3 length: 18 amino acids. Germline lookup yields CDR1 ENHRY and CDR2 SYGVKD. Trimming at V came to 0 bases and at J to 6 bases, leaving 14 bases not matched to a gene. CDR3 sequence: CAISESSLGGGSFNEQFF. The CDR3 coding sequence is TGTGCCATCAGTGAGTCGAGCTTAGGAGGCGGGAGTTTCAATGAGCAGTTCTTC.

The chain has TRBV12-2 and TRBJ1-1. TRBV12-2 is noted as a pseudogene. CDR3 length: 22 amino acids. The CDR3 DNA sequence: TGTGCAAGTCGCTTGCCCCCGCCGGGGGATATCGGGAGGGCTCGGGACCGGTTGGGGGCTTTCTTT. Amino acids: CASRLPPPGDIGRARDRLGAFF.

The V gene is TRBV7-7, the J gene TRBJ2-5; 10 nucleotides align to TRBD2. This CDR3 is 16 amino acids long. Germline values: CDR1 SSHAT, CDR2 FNYEAQ (reference sequence). With V trimmed by 5 bases and J by 1 base, 7 bases remained unmatched. The CDR3 sequence: CASSPRTSGVQETQYF. The CDR3 region has the DNA TGTGCCAGCAGCCCCAGGACTAGCGGCGTCCAAGAGACCCAGTACTTC.

The chain couples TRBV7-9 to TRBJ2-5, with 15 bases identical to TRBD2. This CDR3 is built from 16 residues. CDR1 SEHNR and CDR2 FQNEAQ come from the germline V gene (reference sequence). The trim removed 6 bases at V and 7 bases at J, leaving 9 bases unmatched. The CDR3 protein is CASSRTSGRAGGTQYF. CDR3 nucleotides: TGTGCCAGCAGTCGGACTAGCGGGAGGGCCGGTGGGACCCAGTACTTC.

V gene TRBV28 combines with J gene TRBJ1-2, with D possibly TRBD1 on 5 matching bases. V was pared by 6 bases and J by 6 bases, with 17 bases between. The CDR3 is 14 residues long. CDR1 MDHEN and CDR2 SYDVKM come from the germline V gene. CDR3 amino acids: CASSSSGEKHGYTF. The CDR3 DNA sequence: TGTGCCAGCAGCTCGTCGGGGGAAAAACATGGCTACACCTTC.

Comment on this clone: Other nucleotide sequences in the sample specify the same CDR3. The V and J genes are TRBV19 and TRBJ1-5; no clear D gene. Germline CDR1 and CDR2: LNHDA and SQIVND (reference sequence). Trimming stripped 7 bases from V and 0 bases from J, with 10 bases between. This CDR3 contains 14 residues. CDR3 in amino acids: CASMVRDSNQPQHF. CDR3 nucleotide sequence: TGTGCCAGTATGGTTCGGGATAGCAATCAGCCCCAGCATTTT.

The chain couples TRBV27 to TRBJ2-3, with D unclear. The CDR3 covers 16 residues. Trimming took 3 bases from V and 4 from J, leaving 17 bases between them. Looked up from germline, CDR1 is MNHEY and CDR2 is SMNVEV (reference sequence). The CDR3 region is CASSFLSQNKSDTQYF. The DNA of the CDR3 is TGTGCCAGCAGTTTTCTCTCACAGAACAAATCAGATACGCAGTATTTT.

The V call is TRBV4-1, the J call TRBJ2-2, with unresolved D. Germline CDR1 MGHRA, CDR2 YSYEKL. The ends were cut back, 3 bases at V and 5 bases at J, with 10 bases in the middle. This CDR3 contains 14 residues. The CDR3 DNA reads TGCGCCAGCAGCCAGGCCACAATGACCGGGGAGCTGTTTTTT. It yields the protein CASSQATMTGELFF.

V and J are TRBV29-1 and TRBJ2-7; 13 nucleotides agree with TRBD2. The CDR3 is 14 amino acids. CDR1 SQVTM and CDR2 ANQGSEA come from the germline V gene. V lost 7 bases, J lost 4 bases, and 7 bases stayed unmatched. CDR3 protein: CSAGLAGERYEQYF. CDR3 nucleotides: TGCAGCGCCGGACTAGCGGGAGAGCGATACGAGCAGTACTTC.

The chain recombines TRBV2 with TRBJ1-6, with 8 bases that match TRBD1. Per the germline V gene, CDR1 is SNHLY and CDR2 is FYNNEI. There are 15 residues in the CDR3. The trim removed 6 bases at V and 3 bases at J, leaving 4 bases unmatched. This chain's CDR3 is CASRDRDGYNSPLHF. CDR3 nucleotide sequence: TGTGCCAGCAGGGACAGGGATGGCTATAATTCACCCCTCCACTTT.

This clone showed up just once. J is TRBJ2-1 and V is TRBV5-1; 8 positions match TRBD1. The germline V gene has CDR1 SGHRS and CDR2 YFSETQ. Trimming removed 4 bases from V and 2 bases from J; junction bases left unmatched: 14. This CDR3 is 18 amino acids long. The CDR3 sequence is CASSPGDARDRTYNEQFF. The CDR3 DNA is TGCGCCAGCAGCCCAGGGGACGCCCGGGACAGGACCTACAATGAGCAGTTCTTC.

The count of this clone is one. The gene calls are TRBV27 and TRBJ2-1; D unresolved. Germline values: CDR1 MNHEY, CDR2 SMNVEV (reference sequence). The V gene lost 0 bases and the J gene lost 5 bases, with 14 bases spanning the gap. The CDR3 spans 16 residues. CDR3 sequence reads: CASSLSKARFHNEQFF. The CDR3 DNA follows: TGTGCCAGCAGTTTATCGAAAGCGAGATTCCACAATGAGCAGTTCTTC.

V and J are TRBV7-9 and TRBJ2-1; no clear D. The CDR3 is made up of 12 amino acids. Per the germline V gene, CDR1 is SEHNR and CDR2 is FQNEAQ (reference sequence). V was pared by 6 bases and J by 5 bases, with 8 bases between. CDR3 loop: CASREVNNEQFF. The CDR3 DNA is TGTGCCAGCAGGGAAGTCAACAATGAGCAGTTCTTC.

V and J are TRBV29-1 and TRBJ2-7; 10 positions match TRBD2. This CDR3 region has 13 residues. CDR1 and CDR2 (germline): SQVTM, ANQGSEA. Unmatched junction bases numbered 4, after V lost 6 bases and J lost 2 bases. CDR3 amino acids: CSVTSGPPYEQYF. The CDR3 region has the DNA TGCAGCGTGACTAGCGGGCCGCCCTACGAGCAGTACTTC.

V usage is TRBV12-2 and J usage is TRBJ2-2. TRBV12-2 is described as a pseudogene. CDR3 length equals 13 residues. CDR3 sequence: CASRRPHTGELFF. For the CDR3, the DNA is TGTGCAAGTCGTAGGCCCCACACCGGGGAGCTGTTTTTT.

Turning to this clone: Other DNA sequences of this sample code for an identical CDR3. The chain combines TRBV19 with TRBJ2-3; 7 bases are a match to TRBD2. The trim removed 4 bases at V and 0 bases at J, leaving 7 bases unmatched. Germline CDR1 LNHDA, CDR2 SQIVND (reference sequence). This CDR3 is built from 16 residues. The CDR3: CASSTQAGLSTDTQYF. The CDR3 coding sequence is TGTGCCAGTAGTACTCAAGCGGGGCTAAGCACAGATACGCAGTATTTT.